This is a list of T cell receptor beta chains from one sample in a study of blood T cell repertoires in COVID-19. Sequencing was performed with immunoSEQ multiplex PCR; in TCRdb, only in-frame clones are kept and a portion is missing. The sample yields 150,000 to 200,000 clones, approximately 91% seen once. The sequencing sample was made of PBMCs or T cells enriched from blood (not recorded which). These receptors came from a woman aged 18 to 35 who had recovered from COVID-19. Both conserved end residues are part of each CDR3. The order of the fields is D gene, V gene, J gene, clone size, CDR3 DNA, CDR3 protein. D genes are given only for firm matches. Size values are once, few and many counts, or a class for expanded clones, and some rows have none.

>TRBD2|TRBV6-2/TRBV6-3|TRBJ2-1|-
TGTGCCAGCAGCCACCTTGGAGCGGGAGTTCATAATGAGCAGTTCTTC
CASSHLGAGVHNEQFF
>-|TRBV28|TRBJ1-5|-
TGTGCCAGCAGTCTTGGGGGCCCTCAGCCCCAGCATTTT
CASSLGGPQPQHF
>-|TRBV6-5|TRBJ2-1|-
TGTGCCAGCAAGCCCCTAGGGGGTTCCTACAATGAGCAGTTCTTC
CASKPLGGSYNEQFF
>TRBD1|TRBV2|TRBJ1-1|-
TGTGCCAGCAGTGTATACAGGGGGCCGGGAACTGAAGCTTTCTTT
CASSVYRGPGTEAFF
>-|TRBV3-1/TRBV3-2|TRBJ2-7|-
TGTGCCAGCAGCCAAGAAAGATTGGCAGGGGCGCAGGAGCAGTACTTC
CASSQERLAGAQEQYF
>-|TRBV7-9|TRBJ1-3|-
TGTGCCAGCAGCTCCCCTCTTGGAAACACCATATATTTT
CASSSPLGNTIYF
>TRBD2|TRBV30|TRBJ2-1|-
TGTGCCTGGAGTGTTGTGAGCGGGGGCTACAATGAGCAGTTCTTC
CAWSVVSGGYNEQFF
>TRBD2|TRBV7-2|TRBJ2-2|-
TGTGCCAGCCGATCCGGACTAGCGGGAGCAGTCGGGGAGCTGTTTTTT
CASRSGLAGAVGELFF
>TRBD1|TRBV10-3|TRBJ1-4|-
TGTGCCACCGTCGCGGGACAGGGGGAATCAACTAATGAAAAACTGTTTTTT
CATVAGQGESTNEKLFF
>-|TRBV5-5|TRBJ2-7|-
TGTGCCAGCAGCTTGGCCATCAGGGACGAGCAGTACTTC
CASSLAIRDEQYF
>TRBD2|TRBV7-2|TRBJ2-3|-
TGTGCCAGCAGCTCTTACGGCGGGAGTGCAGATACGCAGTATTTT
CASSSYGGSADTQYF
>TRBD1|TRBV6-5|TRBJ1-2|-
TGTGCCAGCAGCCGGACAGGAAACTATGGCTACACCTTC
CASSRTGNYGYTF
>TRBD2|TRBV7-2|TRBJ2-4|-
TGTGCCAGCAGCGCCGGGACTAGCGGGAGGGGGAACATTCAGTACTTC
CASSAGTSGRGNIQYF
>-|TRBV18|TRBJ2-1|-
TGTGCCAGCTCAGCTTTAGGGACACCCTACAATGAGCAGTTCTTC
CASSALGTPYNEQFF
>TRBD1|TRBV28|TRBJ1-2|once
TGTGCCAGCAGTAGATCCGGGACAGGGGCCGCCTATGGCTACACCTTC
CASSRSGTGAAYGYTF
>TRBD1|TRBV7-8|TRBJ1-5|-
TGTGCCAGCAGCCCTCGACAGGGGGCGAGTCAGCCCCAGCATTTT
CASSPRQGASQPQHF
>-|TRBV30|TRBJ1-5|-
TGTGCCTGGAGTGTATCGGTTAGCAATCAGCCCCAGCATTTT
CAWSVSVSNQPQHF
>-|TRBV20-1|TRBJ2-7|-
TGCAGTGCTAGTGACGGCTCCCGGGACGAGCAGTACTTC
CSASDGSRDEQYF
>TRBD1|TRBV6-5|TRBJ2-7|-
TGTGCCAGCACCCAAGTCGCAGGGGGCTCCTACGAGCAGTACTTC
CASTQVAGGSYEQYF
>-|TRBV12-3/TRBV12-4|TRBJ2-1|once
TGTGCCAGCAGTTTAAGCGGTTCTGAGCAGTTCTTC
CASSLSGSEQFF
>TRBD2|TRBV27|TRBJ2-7|-
TGTGCCAGCAGTTTATCGGGGAGGACTAGCGGGTTTGACTACGAGCAGTACTTC
CASSLSGRTSGFDYEQYF
>TRBD1|TRBV12-5|TRBJ2-6|-
TGTGCTAGTGGTGCCCCGGGACAGATGGCTGGGGCCAACGTCCTGACTTTC
CASGAPGQMAGANVLTF
>-|TRBV4-1|TRBJ2-5|-
TGCGCCAGCAGCCAGTTGCCCGGCGGGGAGACCCAGTACTTC
CASSQLPGGETQYF
>-|TRBV21-1|TRBJ2-7|-
TGTGCCAGCAGCAAAGGGTCCCCCAGGGATTCCTGCGAGCAGTACTTC
CASSKGSPRDSCEQYF
>TRBD1|TRBV18|TRBJ1-1|few
TGTGCCAGCTCGCAAGTCGACAGGGCGGACACTGAAGCTTTCTTT
CASSQVDRADTEAFF
>-|TRBV21-1|TRBJ2-4|-
TGTGCCAGCAGCAAAGTCAAGGCAGACCGGGGACTAGCCAAAAACATTCAGTACTTC
CASSKVKADRGLAKNIQYF
>TRBD1|TRBV2|TRBJ2-5|-
TGTGCCAGCAGCAGGACAGGGGAAGAGACCCAGTACTTC
CASSRTGEETQYF
>TRBD1|TRBV10-3|TRBJ2-1|-
TGTGCCTCGAAAGACAGGGCTGGCAATGAGCAGTTCTTC
CASKDRAGNEQFF
>-|TRBV6-6|TRBJ1-2|-
TGTGCCAGCATGGCCCCCTATGGCTACACCTTC
CASMAPYGYTF
>-|TRBV19|TRBJ1-5|-
TGTGCCAGTAGTATCCTCAGGGTGCCCCAGCATTTT
CASSILRVPQHF
>-|TRBV18|TRBJ2-3|-
TGTGCCAGCTCACCACCAGTTGAGGCAGATACGCAGTATTTT
CASSPPVEADTQYF
>-|TRBV25-1|TRBJ2-7|-
TGTGCCAGCAGTTCGCGGGACCCCTACGAGCAGTACTTC
CASSSRDPYEQYF
>-|TRBV4-1|TRBJ2-2|-
TGCGCCAGCAGTGCGGGCGGGGAGCTGTTTTTT
CASSAGGELFF
>TRBD1|TRBV3-1/TRBV3-2|TRBJ1-4|-
TGTGCCAGCAGCCCTGGACAGGGAGATTTTATGTTT
CASSPGQGDFMF
>-|TRBV28|TRBJ2-4|-
TGTGCGACCAGGGGATTTGCGGCCAAAAACATTCAGTACTTC
CATRGFAAKNIQYF
>TRBD2|TRBV4-1|TRBJ2-1|-
TGCGCCAGCAGCCAAGCCGGGAGGAATTACAATGAGCAGTTCTTC
CASSQAGRNYNEQFF
>TRBD2|TRBV7-2|TRBJ2-2|-
TGTGCCAGCAGCTTAAACCGAAGACTAGCGGGAGAATTGGGGGAGCTGTTTTTT
CASSLNRRLAGELGELFF
>TRBD1|TRBV28|TRBJ1-1|-
TGTGCCAGCAGTCCACAGGGGGCGCAGTATACTGAAGCTTTCTTT
CASSPQGAQYTEAFF
>-|TRBV6-2/TRBV6-3|TRBJ1-6|-
TGTGCCAGCAGCCTGACAGCGAATAATTCACCCCTCCACTTT
CASSLTANNSPLHF
>TRBD2|TRBV3-1/TRBV3-2|TRBJ2-1|-
TGTGCCAGCAGCAAAAGGGGCGGGAGGGCGTACAATGAGCAGTTCTTC
CASSKRGGRAYNEQFF
>TRBD2|TRBV15|TRBJ2-7|-
TGTGCCACCAGCAGAGACCTAGCGGGAGATGATATTGGATCCTACGAGCAGTACTTC
CATSRDLAGDDIGSYEQYF
>-|TRBV7-9|TRBJ2-1|-
TGTGCCAGCAGCCAAAGAGATGGGGGGATCAATGAGCAGTTCTTC
CASSQRDGGINEQFF
>-|TRBV4-2|TRBJ1-1|-
TGTGCCAGCAGCCAAGTAGTGGGCCTGAACACTGAAGCTTTCTTT
CASSQVVGLNTEAFF
>-|TRBV28|TRBJ1-5|few
TGTGCCAGCAGTTTCGGGGGGGAGAGTCAGCCCCAGCATTTT
CASSFGGESQPQHF
>TRBD1|TRBV27|TRBJ2-7|-
TGTGCCAGCAGTCTGGGACAGGGGGTCTCCTACGAGCAGTACTTC
CASSLGQGVSYEQYF
>TRBD2|TRBV5-6|TRBJ2-3|-
TGTGCCAGCAGCCTGACTAGCGCCCCTAGCACAGATACGCAGTATTTT
CASSLTSAPSTDTQYF
>-|TRBV7-9|TRBJ2-2|-
TGTGCCAGCAGCCATCCCAGGGTCACCGGGGAGCTGTTTTTT
CASSHPRVTGELFF
>TRBD1|TRBV28|TRBJ2-3|-
TGTGCCAGCAGTTCTAACCTTCCGACAGGGGGCTTGGGCACGCAGTATTTT
CASSSNLPTGGLGTQYF
>-|TRBV27|TRBJ1-1|-
TGTGCCAGCAGTTTAATCAGGGCAGGAGAGAACACTGAAGCTTTCTTT
CASSLIRAGENTEAFF
>-|TRBV6-5|TRBJ1-2|-
TGTGCCAGCAGTTATTCGGCCTACGGGGGAGAATATGGCTACACCTTC
CASSYSAYGGEYGYTF
>-|TRBV4-1|TRBJ1-5|-
TGCGCCAGCAGCCAAGTCCAGAACAATCAGCCCCAGCATTTT
CASSQVQNNQPQHF
>TRBD2|TRBV4-1|TRBJ2-3|-
TGCGCCAGCAGCCAAGGAAGTAGCGGGAGAGATGTGGATACGCAGTATTTT
CASSQGSSGRDVDTQYF
>-|TRBV12-3/TRBV12-4|TRBJ2-5|-
TGTGCCAGCAGTCCCCAGGGAGAGACCCAGTACTTC
CASSPQGETQYF
>TRBD2|TRBV24-1|TRBJ2-1|once
TGTGCCACCAGTGCCGCTAGCGGGGATCCGAAGAGCTCCTACAATGAGCAGTTCTTC
CATSAASGDPKSSYNEQFF